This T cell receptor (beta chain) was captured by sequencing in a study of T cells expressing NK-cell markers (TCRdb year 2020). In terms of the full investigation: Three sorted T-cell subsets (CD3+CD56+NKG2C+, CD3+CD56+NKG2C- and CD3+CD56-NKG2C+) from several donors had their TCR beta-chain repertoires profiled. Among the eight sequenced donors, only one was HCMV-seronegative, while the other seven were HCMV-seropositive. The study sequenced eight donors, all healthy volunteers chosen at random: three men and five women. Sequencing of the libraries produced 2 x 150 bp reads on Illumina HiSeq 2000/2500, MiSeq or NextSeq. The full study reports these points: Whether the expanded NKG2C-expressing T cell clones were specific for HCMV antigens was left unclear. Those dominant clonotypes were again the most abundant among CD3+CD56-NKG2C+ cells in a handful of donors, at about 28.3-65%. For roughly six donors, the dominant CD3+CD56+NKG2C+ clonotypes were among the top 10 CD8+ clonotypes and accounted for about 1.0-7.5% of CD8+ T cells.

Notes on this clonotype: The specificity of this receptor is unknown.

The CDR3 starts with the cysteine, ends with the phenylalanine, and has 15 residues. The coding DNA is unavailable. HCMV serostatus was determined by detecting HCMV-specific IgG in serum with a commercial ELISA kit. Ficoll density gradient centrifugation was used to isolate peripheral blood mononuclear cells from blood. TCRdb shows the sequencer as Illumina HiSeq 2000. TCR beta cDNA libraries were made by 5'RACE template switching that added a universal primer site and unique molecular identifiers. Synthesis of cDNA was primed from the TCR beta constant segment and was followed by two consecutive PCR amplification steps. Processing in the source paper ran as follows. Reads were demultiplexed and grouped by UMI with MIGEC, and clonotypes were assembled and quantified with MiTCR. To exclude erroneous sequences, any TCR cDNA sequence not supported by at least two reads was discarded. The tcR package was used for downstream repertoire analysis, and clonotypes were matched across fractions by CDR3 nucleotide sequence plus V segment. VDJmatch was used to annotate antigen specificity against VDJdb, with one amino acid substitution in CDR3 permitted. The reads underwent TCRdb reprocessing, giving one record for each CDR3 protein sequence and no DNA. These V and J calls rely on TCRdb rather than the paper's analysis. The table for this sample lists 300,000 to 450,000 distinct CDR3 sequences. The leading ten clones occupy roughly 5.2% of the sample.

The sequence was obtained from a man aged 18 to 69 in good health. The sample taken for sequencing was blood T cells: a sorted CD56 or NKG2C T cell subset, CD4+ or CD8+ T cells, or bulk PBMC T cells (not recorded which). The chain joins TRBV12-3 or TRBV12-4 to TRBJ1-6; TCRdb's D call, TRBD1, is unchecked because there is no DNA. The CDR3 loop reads CASSTAGQGNSPLHF.